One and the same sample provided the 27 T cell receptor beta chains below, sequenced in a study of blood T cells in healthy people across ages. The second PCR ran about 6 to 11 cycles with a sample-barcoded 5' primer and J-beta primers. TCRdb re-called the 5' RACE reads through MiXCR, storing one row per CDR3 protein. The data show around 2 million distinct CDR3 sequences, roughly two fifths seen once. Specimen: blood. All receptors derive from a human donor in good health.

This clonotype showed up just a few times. The CDR3 here is CASSVDSLNQPQHF. The CDR3 region has the DNA TGTGCCAGCAGCGTAGACAGCCTCAATCAGCCCCAGCATTTT. The chain combines TRBV9 with TRBJ1-5; no reliable D call. This CDR3 contains 14 residues. CDR1 is SGDLS and CDR2 is YYNGEE in the germline V gene. V dropped 0 bases and J dropped 3 bases, with 7 bases sitting between them.

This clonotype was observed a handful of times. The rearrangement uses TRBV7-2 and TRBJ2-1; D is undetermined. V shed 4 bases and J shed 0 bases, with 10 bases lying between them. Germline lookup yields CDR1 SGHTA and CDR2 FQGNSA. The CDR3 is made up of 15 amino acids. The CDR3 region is CASSSGANSYNEQFF. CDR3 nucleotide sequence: TGTGCCAGCAGCTCCGGCGCGAACTCCTACAATGAGCAGTTCTTC. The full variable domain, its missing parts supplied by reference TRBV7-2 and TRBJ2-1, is GAGVSQSPSNKVTEKGKDVELRCDPISGHTALYWYRQSLGQGLEFLIYFQGNSAPDKSGLPSDRFSAERTGGSVSTLTIQRTQQEDSAVYLCASSSGANSYNEQFFGPGTRLTVL.

CDR3 DNA sequence: TGCGCCAGCAGCCAGACCGGGGACAGCTACACTGAAGCTTTCTTT. Encoded protein: CASSQTGDSYTEAFF. V and J are TRBV4-1 and TRBJ1-1; 7 bases are shared with TRBD1. The V segment lost 3 bases and the J segment 3 bases; nucleotides outside the gene matches: 7. Per the germline V gene, CDR1 is MGHRA and CDR2 is YSYEKL. The CDR3 loop spans 15 amino acids.

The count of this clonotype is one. Here the CDR3 reads CASSERTGTWEQYF. CDR3 DNA: TGTGCCAGCAGTGAGAGGACAGGGACGTGGGAGCAGTACTTC. V is TRBV2 and J is TRBJ2-4, with 8 bases aligning to TRBD1. This CDR3 has 14 amino acids. V trimming: 3 bases; J trimming: 13 bases; junction bases outside the gene matches: 11. Germline CDR1 SNHLY, CDR2 FYNNEI.

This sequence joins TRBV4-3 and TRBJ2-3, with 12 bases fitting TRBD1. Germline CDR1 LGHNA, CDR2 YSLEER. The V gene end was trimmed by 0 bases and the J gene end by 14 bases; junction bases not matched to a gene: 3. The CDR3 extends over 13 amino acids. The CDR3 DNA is TGCGCCAGCAGCCAAGACTGGGACAGGGGGCTGTATTTT. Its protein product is CASSQDWDRGLYF.

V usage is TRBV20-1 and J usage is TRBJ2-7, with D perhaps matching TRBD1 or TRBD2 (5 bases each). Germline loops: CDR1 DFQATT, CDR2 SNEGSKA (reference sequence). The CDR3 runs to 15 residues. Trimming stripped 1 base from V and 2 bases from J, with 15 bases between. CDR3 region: CSARGYGAGTYEQYF. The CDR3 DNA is TGCAGTGCTAGAGGGTACGGGGCAGGCACCTACGAGCAGTACTTC.

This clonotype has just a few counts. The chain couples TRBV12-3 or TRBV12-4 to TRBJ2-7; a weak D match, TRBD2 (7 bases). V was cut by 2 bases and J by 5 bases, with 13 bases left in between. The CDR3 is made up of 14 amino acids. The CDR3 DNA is TGTGCCAGCAGTTTAAGGGGGGGCCCCCACGAGCAGTACTTC. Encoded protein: CASSLRGGPHEQYF.

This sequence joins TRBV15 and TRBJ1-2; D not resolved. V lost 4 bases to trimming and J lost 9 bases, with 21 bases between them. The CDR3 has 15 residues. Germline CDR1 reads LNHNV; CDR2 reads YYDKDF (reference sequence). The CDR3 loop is CATSTPEARAGRYTF. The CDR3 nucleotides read TGTGCCACCAGCACCCCAGAGGCTCGGGCAGGTCGCTACACCTTC.

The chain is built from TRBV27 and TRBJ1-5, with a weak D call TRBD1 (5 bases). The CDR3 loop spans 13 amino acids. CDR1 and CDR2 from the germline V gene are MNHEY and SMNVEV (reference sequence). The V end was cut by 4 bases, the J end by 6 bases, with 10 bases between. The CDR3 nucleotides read TGTGCCAGCAGTTGGGACGGCTCTCAGCCCCAGCATTTT. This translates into CASSWDGSQPQHF.

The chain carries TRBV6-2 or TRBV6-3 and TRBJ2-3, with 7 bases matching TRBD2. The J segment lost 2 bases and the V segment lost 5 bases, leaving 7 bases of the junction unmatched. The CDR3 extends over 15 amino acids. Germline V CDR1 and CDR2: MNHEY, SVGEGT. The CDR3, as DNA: TGTGCCAGCAGTACTAGCGAGAAAGACACAGATACGCAGTATTTT. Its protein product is CASSTSEKDTDTQYF.

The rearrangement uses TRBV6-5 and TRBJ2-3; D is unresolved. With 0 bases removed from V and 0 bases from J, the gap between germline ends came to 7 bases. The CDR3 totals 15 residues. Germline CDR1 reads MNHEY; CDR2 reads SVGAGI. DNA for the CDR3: TGTGCCAGCAGTTACTCGTCTATGAGCACAGATACGCAGTATTTT. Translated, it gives CASSYSSMSTDTQYF.

DNA for the CDR3: TGTGCCATTCGGACGGGAATATCGGATTCACCCCTCCACTTT. This gives the protein CAIRTGISDSPLHF. The chain joins TRBV10-3 to TRBJ1-6; the D is unclear. The CDR3 has 14 residues. Per the germline V gene, CDR1 is ENHRY and CDR2 is SYGVKD. V lost 9 bases and J 8 bases, leaving 17 bases between the germline ends.

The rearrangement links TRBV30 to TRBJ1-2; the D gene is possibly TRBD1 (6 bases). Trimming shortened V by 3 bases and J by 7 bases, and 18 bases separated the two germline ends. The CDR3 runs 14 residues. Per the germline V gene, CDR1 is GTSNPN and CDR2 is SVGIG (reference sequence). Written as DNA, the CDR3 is TGTGCCTGGAGCCTTCCTACGGGGGCGCGTGGCTACACCTTC. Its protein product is CAWSLPTGARGYTF.

CDR3 residues: CASSRLANSYNEQFF. CDR3 bases: TGTGCCAGCAGCCGACTAGCAAACTCCTACAATGAGCAGTTCTTC. The chain recombines TRBV7-2 with TRBJ2-1, with 7 bases matching TRBD2. This CDR3 spans 15 amino acids. With V trimmed by 5 bases and J by 0 bases, 4 bases remained unmatched. Germline V gene lookup returns CDR1 SGHTA and CDR2 FQGNSA.

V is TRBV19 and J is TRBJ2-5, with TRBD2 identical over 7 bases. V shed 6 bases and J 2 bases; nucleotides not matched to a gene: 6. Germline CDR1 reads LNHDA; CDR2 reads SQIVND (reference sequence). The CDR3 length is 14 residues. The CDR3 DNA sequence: TGTGCCAGTAGGAGCGGACTAGAGCAAGAGACCCAGTACTTC. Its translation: CASRSGLEQETQYF.

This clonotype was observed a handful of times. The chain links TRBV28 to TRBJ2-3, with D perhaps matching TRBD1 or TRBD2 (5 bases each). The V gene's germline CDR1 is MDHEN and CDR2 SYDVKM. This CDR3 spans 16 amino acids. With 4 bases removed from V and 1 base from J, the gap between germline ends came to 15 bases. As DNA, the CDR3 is TGTGCCAGCAGTTCCGCCCAGGGAGCCGGCACAGATACGCAGTATTTT. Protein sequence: CASSSAQGAGTDTQYF.

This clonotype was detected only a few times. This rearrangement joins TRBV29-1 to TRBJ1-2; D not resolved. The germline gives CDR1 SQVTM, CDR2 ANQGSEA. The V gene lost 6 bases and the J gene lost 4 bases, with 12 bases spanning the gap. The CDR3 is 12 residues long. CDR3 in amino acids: CSVATDLYGYTF. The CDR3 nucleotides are TGCAGCGTCGCGACTGACCTCTATGGCTACACCTTC. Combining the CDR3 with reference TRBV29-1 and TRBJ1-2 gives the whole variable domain SAVISQKPSRDICQRGTSLTIQCQVDSQVTMMFWYRQQPGQSLTLIATANQGSEATYESGFVIDKFPISRPNLTFSTLTVSNMSPEDSSIYLCSVATDLYGYTFGSGTRLTVV.

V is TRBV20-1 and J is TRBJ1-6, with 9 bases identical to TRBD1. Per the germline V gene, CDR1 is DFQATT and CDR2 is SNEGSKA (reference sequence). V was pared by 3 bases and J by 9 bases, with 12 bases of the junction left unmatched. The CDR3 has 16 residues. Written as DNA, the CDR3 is TGCAGTGCTAGTGCCGGGACAGGGATATGGGGTTCACCCCTCCACTTT. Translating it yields CSASAGTGIWGSPLHF.

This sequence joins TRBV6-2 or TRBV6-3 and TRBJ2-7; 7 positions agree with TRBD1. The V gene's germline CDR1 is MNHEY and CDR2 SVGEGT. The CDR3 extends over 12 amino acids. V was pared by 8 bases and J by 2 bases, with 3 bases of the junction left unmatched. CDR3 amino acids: CASYDRAYEQYF. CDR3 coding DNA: TGTGCCAGCTACGACAGGGCCTACGAGCAGTACTTC.

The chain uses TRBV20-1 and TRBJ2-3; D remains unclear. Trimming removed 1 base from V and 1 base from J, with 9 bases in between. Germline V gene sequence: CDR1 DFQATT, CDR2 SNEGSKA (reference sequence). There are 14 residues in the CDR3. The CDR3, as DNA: TGCAGTGCTAGAGGGGTAATACGCACAGATACGCAGTATTTT. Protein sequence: CSARGVIRTDTQYF.

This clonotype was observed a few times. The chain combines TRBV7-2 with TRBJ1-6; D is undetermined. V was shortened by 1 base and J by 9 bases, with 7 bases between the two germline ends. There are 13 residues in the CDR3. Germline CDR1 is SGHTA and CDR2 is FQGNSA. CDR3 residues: CASSLEWRSPLHF. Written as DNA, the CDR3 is TGTGCCAGCAGCTTAGAGTGGCGTTCACCCCTCCACTTT.

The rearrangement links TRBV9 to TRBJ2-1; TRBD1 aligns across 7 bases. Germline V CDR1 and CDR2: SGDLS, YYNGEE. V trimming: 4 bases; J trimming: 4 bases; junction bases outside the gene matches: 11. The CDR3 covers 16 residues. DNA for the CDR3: TGTGCCAGCAGCCTATCTGGGGACAGAGCTTACAATGAGCAGTTCTTC. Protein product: CASSLSGDRAYNEQFF.

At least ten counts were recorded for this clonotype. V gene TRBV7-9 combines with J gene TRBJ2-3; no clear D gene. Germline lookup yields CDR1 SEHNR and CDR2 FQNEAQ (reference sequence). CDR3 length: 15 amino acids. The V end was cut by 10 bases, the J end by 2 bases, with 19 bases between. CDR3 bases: TGTGCCACGCATCCCGACCGGTCGGCCACAGATACGCAGTATTTT. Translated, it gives CATHPDRSATDTQYF.

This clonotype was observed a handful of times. The CDR3: CASSFRTANTEAFF. As DNA, the CDR3 is TGTGCCAGCAGTTTCAGGACAGCGAACACTGAAGCTTTCTTT. The chain carries TRBV28 and TRBJ1-1, with D possibly matching TRBD1 (6 bases). The CDR3 has 14 amino acids. CDR1 and CDR2 from the germline V gene are MDHEN and SYDVKM. Trimming shortened V by 3 bases and J by 1 base, and 9 bases separated the two germline ends.

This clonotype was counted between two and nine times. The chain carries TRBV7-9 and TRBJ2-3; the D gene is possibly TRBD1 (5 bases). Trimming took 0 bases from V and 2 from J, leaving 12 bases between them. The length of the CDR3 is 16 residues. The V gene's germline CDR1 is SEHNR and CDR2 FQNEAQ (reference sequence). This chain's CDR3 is CASSLARKGNTDTQYF. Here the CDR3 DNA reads TGTGCCAGCAGCTTAGCGCGAAAGGGGAACACAGATACGCAGTATTTT.

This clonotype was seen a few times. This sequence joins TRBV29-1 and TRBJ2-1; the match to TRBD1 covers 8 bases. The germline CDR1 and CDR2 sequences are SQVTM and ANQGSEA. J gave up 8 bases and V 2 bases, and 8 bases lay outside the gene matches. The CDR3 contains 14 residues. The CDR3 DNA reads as TGCAGCGTTGAACAAACAGGGGGTTTCGATGAGCAGTTCTTC. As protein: CSVEQTGGFDEQFF.

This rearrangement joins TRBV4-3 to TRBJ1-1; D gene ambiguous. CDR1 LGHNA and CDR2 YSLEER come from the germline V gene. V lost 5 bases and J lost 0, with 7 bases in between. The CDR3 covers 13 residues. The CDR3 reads CASSARLNTEAFF. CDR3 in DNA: TGCGCCAGCAGCGCCCGTTTGAACACTGAAGCTTTCTTT.